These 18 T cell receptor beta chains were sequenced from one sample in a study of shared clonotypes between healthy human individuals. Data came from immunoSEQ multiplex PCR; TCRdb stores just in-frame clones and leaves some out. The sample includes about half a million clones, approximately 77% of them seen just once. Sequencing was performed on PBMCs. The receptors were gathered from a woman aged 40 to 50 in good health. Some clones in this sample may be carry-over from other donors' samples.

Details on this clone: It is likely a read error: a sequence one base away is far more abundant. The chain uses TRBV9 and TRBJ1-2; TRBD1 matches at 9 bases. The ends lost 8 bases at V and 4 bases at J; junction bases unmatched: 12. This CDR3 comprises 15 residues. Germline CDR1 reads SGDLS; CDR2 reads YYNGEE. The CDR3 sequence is CARSLTGTGIYGYTF. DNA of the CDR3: TGTGCCAGAAGCTTAACCGGGACAGGGATCTATGGCTACACCTTC.

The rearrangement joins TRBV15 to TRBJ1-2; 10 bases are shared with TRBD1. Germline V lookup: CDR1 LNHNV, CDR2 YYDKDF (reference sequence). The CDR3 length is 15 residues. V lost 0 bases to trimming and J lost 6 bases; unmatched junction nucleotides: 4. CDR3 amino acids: CATSRDWGTGDGYTF. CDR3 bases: TGTGCCACCAGCAGAGACTGGGGGACAGGGGATGGCTACACCTTC.

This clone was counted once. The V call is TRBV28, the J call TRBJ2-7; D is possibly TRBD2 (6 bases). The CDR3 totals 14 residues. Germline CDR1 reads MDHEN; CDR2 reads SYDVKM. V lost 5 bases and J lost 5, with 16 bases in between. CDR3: CASSLQRWGDEQYF. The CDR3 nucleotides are TGTGCCAGCAGTCTACAGCGGTGGGGGGACGAGCAGTACTTC.

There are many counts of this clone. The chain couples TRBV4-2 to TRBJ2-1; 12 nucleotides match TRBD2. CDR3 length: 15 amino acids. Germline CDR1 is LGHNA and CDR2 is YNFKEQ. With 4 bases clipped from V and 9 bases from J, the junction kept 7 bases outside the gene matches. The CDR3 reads CASSPSGRAGGEQFF. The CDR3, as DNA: TGTGCCAGCAGCCCTAGCGGGAGGGCGGGGGGTGAGCAGTTCTTC.

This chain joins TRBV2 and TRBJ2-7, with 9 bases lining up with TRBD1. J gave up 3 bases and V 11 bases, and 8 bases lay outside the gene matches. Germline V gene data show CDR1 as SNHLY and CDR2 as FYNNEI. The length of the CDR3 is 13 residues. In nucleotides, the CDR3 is TGTGCCGGGGGACAGGGTGAAGGCTACGAGCAGTACTTC. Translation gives CAGGQGEGYEQYF.

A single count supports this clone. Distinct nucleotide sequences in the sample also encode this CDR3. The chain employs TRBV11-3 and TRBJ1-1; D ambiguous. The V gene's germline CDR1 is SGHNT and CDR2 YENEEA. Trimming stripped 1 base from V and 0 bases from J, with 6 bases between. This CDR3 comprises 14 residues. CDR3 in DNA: TGTGCCAGCAGCTTAGGGCGGATGAACACTGAAGCTTTCTTT. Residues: CASSLGRMNTEAFF.

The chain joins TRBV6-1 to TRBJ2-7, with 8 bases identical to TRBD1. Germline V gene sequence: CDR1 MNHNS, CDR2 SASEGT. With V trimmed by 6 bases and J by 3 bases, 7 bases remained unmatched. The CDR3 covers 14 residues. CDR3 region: CASSPDRVVYEQYF. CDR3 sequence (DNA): TGTGCCAGCAGCCCGGACAGGGTGGTCTACGAGCAGTACTTC.

The CDR3 loop is CASSSFLLLDYEQYF. The CDR3 bases are TGTGCCAGCAGCTCCTTCCTCCTACTAGATTACGAGCAGTACTTC. J is TRBJ2-7 and V is TRBV5-6; a possible D gene is TRBD2 (5 bases). The V gene lost 3 bases and the J gene lost 4 bases, with 17 bases spanning the gap. The CDR3 has 15 amino acids. Germline V gives CDR1 SGHDT, CDR2 YYEEEE.

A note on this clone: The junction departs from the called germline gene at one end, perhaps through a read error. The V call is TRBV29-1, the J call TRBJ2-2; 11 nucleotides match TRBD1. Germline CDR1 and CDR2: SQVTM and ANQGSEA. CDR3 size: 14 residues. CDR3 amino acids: CSVGTGGNTEELYF. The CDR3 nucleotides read TGCAGCGTCGGGACAGGGGGGAACACCGAGGAGCTGTATTTT.

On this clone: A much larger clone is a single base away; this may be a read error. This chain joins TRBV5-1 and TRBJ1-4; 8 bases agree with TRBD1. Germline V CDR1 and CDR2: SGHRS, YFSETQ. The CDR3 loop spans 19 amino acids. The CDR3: CASSTTGTGLRRTNEKLSF. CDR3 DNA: TGCGCCAGCAGCACGACCGGGACAGGACTACGGCGAACTAATGAAAAACTGTCTTTT.

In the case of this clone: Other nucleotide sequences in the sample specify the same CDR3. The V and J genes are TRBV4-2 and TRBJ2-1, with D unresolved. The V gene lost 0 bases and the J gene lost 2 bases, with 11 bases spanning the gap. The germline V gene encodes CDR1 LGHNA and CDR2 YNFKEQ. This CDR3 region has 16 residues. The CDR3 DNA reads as TGTGCCAGCAGCCAAGATGCCGGAGAGCCCTACAATGAGCAGTTCTTC. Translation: CASSQDAGEPYNEQFF.

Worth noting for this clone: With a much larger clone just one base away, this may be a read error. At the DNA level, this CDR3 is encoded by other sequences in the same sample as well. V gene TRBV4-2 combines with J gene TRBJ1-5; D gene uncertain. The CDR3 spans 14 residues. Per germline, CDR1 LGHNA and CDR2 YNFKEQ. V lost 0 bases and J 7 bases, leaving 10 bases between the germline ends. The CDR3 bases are TGTGCCAGCAGCCAAGACTATCAAGGGCAGCCCCAGCATTTT. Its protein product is CASSQDYQGQPQHF.

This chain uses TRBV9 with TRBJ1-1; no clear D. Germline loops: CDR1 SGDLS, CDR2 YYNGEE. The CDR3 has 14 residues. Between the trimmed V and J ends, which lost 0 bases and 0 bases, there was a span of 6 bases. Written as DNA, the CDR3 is TGTGCCAGCAGCGTAGACGCCATGAACACTGAAGCTTTCTTT. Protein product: CASSVDAMNTEAFF.

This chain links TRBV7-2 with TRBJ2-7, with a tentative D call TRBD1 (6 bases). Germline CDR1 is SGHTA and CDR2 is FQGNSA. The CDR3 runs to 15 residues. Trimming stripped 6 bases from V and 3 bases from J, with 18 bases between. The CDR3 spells CASRPRQVIGYEQYF. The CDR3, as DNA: TGTGCCAGCAGACCTCGACAGGTTATAGGCTACGAGCAGTACTTC.

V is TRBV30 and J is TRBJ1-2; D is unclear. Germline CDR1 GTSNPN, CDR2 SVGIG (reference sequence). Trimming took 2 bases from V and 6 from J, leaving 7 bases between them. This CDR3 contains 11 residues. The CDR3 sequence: CAWSFTDGYTF. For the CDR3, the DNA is TGTGCCTGGAGTTTCACCGATGGCTACACCTTC.

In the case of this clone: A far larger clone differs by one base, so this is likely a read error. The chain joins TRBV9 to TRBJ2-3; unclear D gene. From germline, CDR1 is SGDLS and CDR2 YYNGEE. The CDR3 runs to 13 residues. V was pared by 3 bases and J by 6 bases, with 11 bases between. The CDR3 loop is CASSAEFVDTQYF. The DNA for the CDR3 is TGTGCCAGCAGCGCAGAATTCGTGGATACGCAGTATTTT. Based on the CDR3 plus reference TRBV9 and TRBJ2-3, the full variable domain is DSGVTQTPKHLITATGQRVTLRCSPRSGDLSVYWYQQSLDQGLQFLIQYYNGEERAKGNILERFSAQQFPDLHSELNLSSLELGDSALYFCASSAEFVDTQYFGPGTRLTVL.

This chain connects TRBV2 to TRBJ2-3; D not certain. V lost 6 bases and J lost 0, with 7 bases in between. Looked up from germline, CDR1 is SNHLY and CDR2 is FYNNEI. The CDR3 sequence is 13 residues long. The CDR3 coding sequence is TGTGCCAGCAGGCAGGACAGCACAGATACGCAGTATTTT. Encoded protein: CASRQDSTDTQYF.

The CDR3 sequence is CASSYGTGGNGELFF. The CDR3 DNA reads as TGCGCCAGCAGCTACGGGACAGGGGGTAATGGGGAGCTGTTTTTT. The chain joins TRBV4-3 to TRBJ2-2; TRBD1 agrees at 11 bases. The CDR3 loop spans 15 amino acids. The V gene end was trimmed by 5 bases and the J gene end by 8 bases; junction bases not matched to a gene: 7. CDR1 and CDR2 from the germline V gene are LGHNA and YSLEER.